These 18 T cell receptor beta chains were all obtained from the same sample, sequenced in a study of T cell repertoires in cytomegalovirus infection. In TCRdb, the reads were re-called with MiXCR into one record per CDR3 protein. This sample carries about 250,000 distinct CDR3 sequences, around 6.2% of them seen once, and the ten largest clones take around 6.9%. Sequenced input: PBMCs. Receptors were obtained from a human donor in good health (CMV status not recorded). Some clones in this sample may be carry-over from other donors' samples.

This clonotype was found many times. The chain combines TRBV6-2 or TRBV6-3 with TRBJ1-1, with D maybe TRBD1 (5 bases). The CDR3 covers 16 residues. Trimming took off 5 bases at V and 1 base at J, with 17 bases between the two ends. CDR1 and CDR2 (germline): MNHEY, SVGEGT. The DNA for the CDR3 is TGTGCCAGCAGTCCCTGGGAGGGGCGCGGGAACACTGAAGCTTTCTTT. Translated: CASSPWEGRGNTEAFF.

This clonotype was detected ten times or more. The junction departs from germline at one end; a sequencing error may be responsible. V is TRBV20-1 and J is TRBJ2-5, with 7 bases aligning to TRBD2. Germline loops: CDR1 DFQATT, CDR2 SNEGSKA (reference sequence). This CDR3 is 13 amino acids long. The CDR3 coding sequence is TGCAGTGGGGACTACCTGGACCATGAGACCCAGTACTTC. This gives the protein CSGDYLDHETQYF.

This clonotype was counted at least ten times. The V call is TRBV7-2, the J call TRBJ1-1; 7 nucleotides agree with TRBD1. V shed 2 bases and J 6 bases; nucleotides not matched to a gene: 6. CDR1 and CDR2 (germline): SGHTA, FQGNSA. This CDR3 has 14 residues. The CDR3: CASSLITTGAEAFF. The CDR3 DNA reads as TGTGCCAGCAGCTTAATCACCACAGGGGCTGAAGCTTTCTTT.

This clonotype was counted ten times or more. The chain combines TRBV7-2 with TRBJ2-3; possible D gene TRBD2, 5 bases. CDR3 size: 16 residues. Trimming took 2 bases from V and 0 from J, leaving 12 bases between them. The germline V gene has CDR1 SGHTA and CDR2 FQGNSA. CDR3 DNA: TGTGCCAGCAGCTTATATCCGAGCGGAAGCACAGATACGCAGTATTTT. This sequence encodes CASSLYPSGSTDTQYF.

V and J are TRBV7-8 and TRBJ1-6; a weak D match, TRBD1 (5 bases). Germline V CDR1 and CDR2: SGHVS, FQNEAQ. V was pared by 5 bases and J by 7 bases, with 15 bases between. The CDR3 totals 15 residues. The chain's CDR3 is CASSRDQGGNSPLHF. The CDR3 nucleotides read TGTGCCAGCAGCCGAGATCAGGGCGGGAATTCACCCCTCCACTTT.

This clonotype occurred many times. The chain links TRBV12-3 or TRBV12-4 to TRBJ1-4, with 9 positions matching TRBD1. After removal of 4 bases from V and 7 bases from J, the junction contained 4 bases not matched to a gene. This CDR3 has 14 amino acids. The CDR3 here is CASSWGTGIEKLFF. The CDR3 coding sequence is TGTGCCAGCAGTTGGGGGACAGGGATTGAAAAACTGTTTTTT.

The sample holds many counts of this clonotype. The chain recombines TRBV30 with TRBJ2-1; 9 positions agree with TRBD2. The CDR3 length is 15 residues. Germline assignment: CDR1 GTSNPN and CDR2 SVGIG (reference sequence). The trim removed 2 bases at V and 5 bases at J, leaving 7 bases unmatched. This CDR3 is CAWSPSGGKDNEQFF. The CDR3 DNA sequence: TGTGCCTGGAGTCCCAGCGGGGGGAAAGACAATGAGCAGTTCTTC.

This clonotype was counted at least ten times. The CDR3 loop is CASSLDRVVGEAFF. CDR3 in DNA: TGTGCCAGCAGCTTAGATAGGGTGGTGGGTGAAGCTTTCTTT. The chain uses TRBV7-8 and TRBJ1-1; D not certain. The V end was cut by 1 base, the J end by 7 bases, with 13 bases between. The CDR3 has 14 residues. The V gene's germline CDR1 is SGHVS and CDR2 FQNEAQ.

This clonotype has more than one count but fewer than ten. A much larger clone lies one base from this, so it may be a read error. V usage is TRBV6-8 and J usage is TRBJ2-5, with 9 bases aligning to TRBD2. The CDR3 covers 16 residues. Germline V CDR1 and CDR2: MNHGY, SAAAGT. The DNA of the CDR3 is TGTGCCAACAGTTACACAATAACTAGCGGGCAAGAGACCCAGTACTTC. Its protein product is CANSYTITSGQETQYF.

Only a few counts were recorded for this clonotype. The junction departs from germline at one end; a sequencing error may be responsible. This chain joins TRBV5-1 and TRBJ1-4, with D tentatively TRBD1 (5 bases). CDR1 and CDR2 (germline): SGHRS, YFSETQ. The CDR3 runs to 13 residues. The CDR3 DNA reads TGCGCCAGCAGCTTGGCCTCGGGGACGAGGGCCCATTTT. Translating gives CASSLASGTRAHF.

This clonotype was observed at least ten times. The rearrangement uses TRBV6-2 or TRBV6-3 and TRBJ2-3; weak D call: TRBD1 (5 bases). This CDR3 contains 14 residues. V was trimmed by 4 bases and J by 4 bases, leaving 12 bases between them. From germline, CDR1 is MNHEY and CDR2 SVGEGT. The CDR3 nucleotides read TGTGCCAGCAGTTTTTGGCAGGGATCAGATACGCAGTATTTT. Translation: CASSFWQGSDTQYF.

In this sample, this clonotype turned up many times. The rearrangement links TRBV7-2 to TRBJ2-5; D is unclear. V was trimmed by 3 bases and J by 5 bases, leaving 13 bases between them. CDR3 size: 14 residues. The germline V gene has CDR1 SGHTA and CDR2 FQGNSA. CDR3 protein: CASSLNTLFETQYF. The CDR3 region has the DNA TGTGCCAGCAGCTTGAATACCTTGTTTGAGACCCAGTACTTC.

In this sample, this clonotype turned up many times. The chain recombines TRBV29-1 with TRBJ2-2, with TRBD1 as a possible D gene (5 bases). The V gene's germline CDR1 is SQVTM and CDR2 ANQGSEA. The CDR3 loop spans 14 amino acids. V lost 4 bases and J 1 base, leaving 10 bases between the germline ends. The CDR3 sequence is CSVGSRVNTGELFF. The CDR3 DNA sequence: TGCAGCGTTGGCAGCAGGGTGAACACCGGGGAGCTGTTTTTT.

This clonotype has at least ten counts. The chain couples TRBV5-6 to TRBJ2-2; the D gene is possibly TRBD2 (6 bases). The V and J ends lost 1 base and 0 bases respectively, with 10 bases between them. In germline, CDR1 is SGHDT, CDR2 YYEEEE. The CDR3 consists of 16 residues. The CDR3 here is CASSLLGGANTGELFF. As DNA, the CDR3 is TGTGCCAGCAGCTTGCTTGGCGGGGCGAACACCGGGGAGCTGTTTTTT.

This clonotype has at least ten counts. The chain recombines TRBV5-4 with TRBJ2-7; perhaps TRBD1 as D (6 bases). The V end was cut by 1 base, the J end by 5 bases, with 13 bases between. The CDR3 totals 14 residues. Germline V CDR1 and CDR2: SGHNT, YYREEE (reference sequence). CDR3 loop: CASSLWQGSHEQYF. CDR3 in DNA: TGTGCCAGCAGCTTGTGGCAGGGGTCCCACGAGCAGTACTTC.

This clonotype was recorded at least ten times. This sequence joins TRBV14 and TRBJ2-7; D possibly corresponds to TRBD2 (6 bases). Trimming removed 1 base from V and 1 base from J, with 11 bases in between. The V gene's germline CDR1 is SGHDN and CDR2 FVKESK. The CDR3 length is 15 residues. Here the CDR3 reads CASSQGRGASYEQYF. CDR3 coding DNA: TGTGCCAGCAGCCAAGGGCGCGGGGCATCCTACGAGCAGTACTTC.

This clonotype was seen a handful of times. The chain uses TRBV5-5 and TRBJ1-6; D unresolved. V gave up 0 bases and J gave up 10 bases, with 8 bases separating them. The CDR3 runs to 13 residues. Germline CDR1 and CDR2: SGHKS and YYEKEE (reference sequence). The CDR3 region is CASSLVVNSPLHF. CDR3 sequence (DNA): TGTGCCAGCAGCTTGGTGGTGAACTCACCCCTCCACTTT.

J is TRBJ1-1 and V is TRBV7-2, with D perhaps TRBD1 (6 bases). Trimming took off 1 base at V and 7 bases at J, with 13 bases between the two ends. This CDR3 is 14 amino acids long. Germline CDR1 SGHTA, CDR2 FQGNSA. The CDR3 loop reads CASSLGTGHSEAFF. The CDR3 coding sequence is TGTGCCAGCAGCTTAGGTACAGGGCACAGTGAAGCTTTCTTT. Combining the CDR3 with reference TRBV7-2 and TRBJ1-1 gives the whole variable domain GAGVSQSPSNKVTEKGKDVELRCDPISGHTALYWYRQSLGQGLEFLIYFQGNSAPDKSGLPSDRFSAERTGGSVSTLTIQRTQQEDSAVYLCASSLGTGHSEAFFGQGTRLTVV.